The next 32 T cell receptor beta chains were all read from a single sample in a study of T cells in tuberculosis. The time point is: new active TB diagnosis, blood taken before or within 7 days of starting treatment. Method: immunoSEQ multiplex PCR; TCRdb's copy keeps in-frame clones and lacks some. The data show about 38,000 clones, less than 95% seen once. The source material was PBMCs, sampled at tuberculosis diagnosis. The receptors shown here come from an adult with tuberculosis.

The genes are TRBV30 and TRBJ2-5, with 8 bases identical to TRBD1. Losses at the gene ends were 3 bases for V and 4 bases for J; bases not matched to a gene: 10. The CDR3 totals 15 residues. Per germline, CDR1 GTSNPN and CDR2 SVGIG (reference sequence). The CDR3 loop reads CAWRPPRGRGETQYF. DNA for the CDR3: TGTGCCTGGAGGCCCCCCAGGGGGCGCGGAGAGACCCAGTACTTC.

CDR3 nucleotide sequence: TGCGCCAGCAGGAAAGGGGGGGCAAATGAAAAACTGTTTTTT. Translation gives CASRKGGANEKLFF. This chain links TRBV4-3 with TRBJ1-4, with D maybe TRBD1 (6 bases). The CDR3 length is 14 residues. V lost 6 bases and J 5 bases, leaving 13 bases between the germline ends. Germline V lookup: CDR1 LGHNA, CDR2 YSLEER.

The genes are TRBV5-1 and TRBJ2-2, with D unresolved. The CDR3 is 12 residues long. Germline-derived CDR1 and CDR2 are SGHRS and YFSETQ. The V end was cut by 4 bases, the J end by 7 bases, with 8 bases between. CDR3: CASSLVDGELFF. The CDR3 region has the DNA TGCGCCAGCAGCCTAGTCGACGGGGAGCTGTTTTTT.

CDR3 in DNA: TGCGCCAGCAGCTTCGGGGAGACCCAGTACTTC. This translates into CASSFGETQYF. The chain is built from TRBV5-1 and TRBJ2-5, with no clear D. Germline loops: CDR1 SGHRS, CDR2 YFSETQ. Trimming left V 2 bases short and J 5 bases short, with 4 bases between. CDR3 length equals 11 residues.

The V and J genes are TRBV2 and TRBJ1-4; D possibly corresponds to TRBD1 (5 bases). The CDR3 sequence is 18 residues long. Trimming removed 0 bases at V and 0 bases at J, with 14 bases between. CDR1 and CDR2 (germline): SNHLY, FYNNEI. For the CDR3, the DNA is TGTGCCAGCAGTGAAGCGCTTACGGGGGGGGCAACTAATGAAAAACTGTTTTTT. The encoded protein is CASSEALTGGATNEKLFF. Drawing the rest from reference TRBV2 and TRBJ1-4, the complete variable domain is EPEVTQTPSHQVTQMGQEVILRCVPISNHLYFYWYRQILGQKVEFLVSFYNNEISEKSEIFDDQFSVERPDGSNFTLKIRSTKLEDSAMYFCASSEALTGGATNEKLFFGSGTQLSVL.

The count of this clone is one. This sequence joins TRBV5-1 and TRBJ2-7, with D possibly matching TRBD1 (5 bases). The CDR3 sequence is 15 residues long. The germline gives CDR1 SGHRS, CDR2 YFSETQ. V lost 3 bases and J 2 bases, leaving 15 bases between the germline ends. The CDR3 DNA sequence: TGCGCCAGCAGCTACCCGGGCAGGGAAACCTACGAGCAGTACTTC. This translates into CASSYPGRETYEQYF.

V is TRBV6-4 and J is TRBJ1-2; D gene unclear. V lost 2 bases, J lost 8 bases, and 12 bases lay in between. CDR1 is MRHNA and CDR2 is SNTAGT in the germline V gene. The CDR3 runs to 13 residues. The CDR3 nucleotides read TGTGCCAGCAGTGACGGTCTTACGGGAGGCTACACCTTC. It encodes CASSDGLTGGYTF.

DNA of the CDR3: TGTGCCAGCAGCTTCGGGAGGGGTTCAAACGAGCAGTACTTC. This translates into CASSFGRGSNEQYF. This rearrangement joins TRBV7-3 to TRBJ2-7; 8 nucleotides line up with TRBD2. This CDR3 region has 14 residues. V was pared by 3 bases and J by 5 bases, with 6 bases of the junction left unmatched. Germline V gene lookup returns CDR1 SGHTA and CDR2 FQGTGA.

V usage is TRBV27 and J usage is TRBJ1-2; tentative D call: TRBD1 (5 bases). Germline CDR1 and CDR2: MNHEY and SMNVEV (reference sequence). The CDR3 is 11 amino acids. V shed 8 bases and J shed 5 bases, with 9 bases lying between them. The CDR3 reads CASSGGYGYTF. CDR3 coding DNA: TGTGCCAGCTCGGGGGGATATGGCTACACCTTC.

The V call is TRBV19, the J call TRBJ1-1; D uncertain. Trimming stripped 2 bases from V and 1 base from J, with 5 bases between. CDR3 length equals 13 residues. The germline gives CDR1 LNHDA, CDR2 SQIVND (reference sequence). The CDR3 region is CASSISGNTEAFF. CDR3 coding DNA: TGTGCCAGTAGTATATCAGGGAACACTGAAGCTTTCTTT.

The CDR3 nucleotides are TGCAGCGTTTCAATCCGGGAGGGTGATACGCAGTATTTT. This encodes CSVSIREGDTQYF. V gene TRBV29-1 combines with J gene TRBJ2-3, with TRBD2 matching over 8 bases. This CDR3 has 13 amino acids. The germline V gene has CDR1 SQVTM and CDR2 ANQGSEA. After removal of 5 bases from V and 6 bases from J, the junction contained 7 bases not matched to a gene.

This chain joins TRBV19 and TRBJ2-5; D gene ambiguous. The CDR3 totals 15 residues. Trimming stripped 1 base from V and 2 bases from J, with 11 bases between. Germline V gene sequence: CDR1 LNHDA, CDR2 SQIVND (reference sequence). The CDR3 region has the DNA TGTGCCAGTAGTATAGTCTCGGGTATACAAGAGACCCAGTACTTC. Its protein product is CASSIVSGIQETQYF.

CDR3 sequence: CSVLQGATLGYTF. The CDR3, as DNA: TGCAGCGTTTTGCAGGGGGCTACTCTTGGCTACACCTTC. The chain carries TRBV29-1 and TRBJ1-2; 8 bases agree with TRBD1. Germline CDR1 and CDR2: SQVTM and ANQGSEA. J gave up 7 bases and V 5 bases, and 9 bases lay outside the gene matches. The CDR3 covers 13 residues.

The J gene is TRBJ1-1, the V gene TRBV10-3, with TRBD1 matching 7 bases. CDR1 is ENHRY and CDR2 is SYGVKD in the germline V gene. The CDR3 has 14 amino acids. V gave up 6 bases and J gave up 5 bases; unmatched junction bases: 9. The CDR3: CAIREQGQGTEAFF. The CDR3 coding sequence is TGTGCCATCAGAGAACAGGGGCAGGGAACTGAAGCTTTCTTT.

The chain combines TRBV2 with TRBJ1-2, with TRBD1 as a possible D gene (6 bases). The ends were cut back, 2 bases at V and 6 bases at J, with 13 bases in the middle. Germline-derived CDR1 and CDR2 are SNHLY and FYNNEI. This CDR3 contains 14 residues. The CDR3 sequence: CASSEWGGPDGYTF. CDR3 bases: TGTGCCAGCAGTGAATGGGGGGGGCCAGATGGCTACACCTTC.

This chain connects TRBV5-6 to TRBJ1-1, with TRBD1 as a possible D gene (5 bases). CDR1 SGHDT and CDR2 YYEEEE come from the germline V gene. V was clipped by 1 base and J by 11 bases, with 12 bases between them. CDR3 length: 12 residues. Here the CDR3 DNA reads TGTGCCAGCAGCTTGAAGCGGGGGTGGGCTTTCTTT. It yields the protein CASSLKRGWAFF.

The chain carries TRBV6-5 and TRBJ2-7, with D possibly being TRBD2 (7 bases). V was trimmed by 8 bases and J by 6 bases, leaving 23 bases between them. Germline assignment: CDR1 MNHEY and CDR2 SVGAGI. This CDR3 comprises 15 residues. The CDR3 DNA follows: TGTGCCAGCGGGCGGGGGAGGGGGATGGGACGCGAGCAGTACTTC. Translating it yields CASGRGRGMGREQYF.

This clone was observed a few times. This sequence joins TRBV27 and TRBJ1-1, with TRBD1 as a possible D gene (5 bases). Trimming removed 2 bases at V and 5 bases at J, with 15 bases between. The CDR3 runs to 15 residues. CDR1 and CDR2 from the germline V gene are MNHEY and SMNVEV (reference sequence). The CDR3 here is CASSLNGGSVTEAFF. The DNA for the CDR3 is TGTGCCAGCAGTTTAAATGGGGGGTCGGTGACTGAAGCTTTCTTT.

This rearrangement joins TRBV18 to TRBJ2-3, with a tentative D call TRBD1 (6 bases). Germline V gene sequence: CDR1 KGHSH, CDR2 LQKENI. Trimming cost V 4 bases and J 0 bases, with 14 bases left between them. The CDR3 has 16 amino acids. The CDR3 sequence is CASSRTGTPSTDTQYF. The CDR3 region has the DNA TGTGCCAGCTCACGGACCGGGACACCTAGCACAGATACGCAGTATTTT.

This rearrangement joins TRBV12-5 to TRBJ2-1; 9 bases agree with TRBD2. The CDR3 runs 14 residues. Germline CDR1 reads LGHNT; CDR2 reads FRNRAP. The ends lost 3 bases at V and 8 bases at J; junction bases unmatched: 5. The DNA for the CDR3 is TGTGCTAGTGGTTTCGCGGGGGGGCCATATGAGCAGTTCTTC. Its translation is CASGFAGGPYEQFF.

The chain combines TRBV29-1 with TRBJ1-1, with 7 nucleotides matching TRBD1. Germline CDR1 is SQVTM and CDR2 is ANQGSEA. Unmatched junction bases numbered 14, after V lost 6 bases and J lost 1 base. The CDR3 spans 16 residues. CDR3 nucleotide sequence: TGCAGCGTAATCCGGGACAGAAGAGGTTGGAACACTGAAGCTTTCTTT. Translated: CSVIRDRRGWNTEAFF.

V is TRBV27 and J is TRBJ1-1; possibly TRBD1 for D (5 bases). The CDR3 is 15 residues long. Germline lookup yields CDR1 MNHEY and CDR2 SMNVEV (reference sequence). With 5 bases removed from V and 2 bases from J, the gap between germline ends came to 15 bases. The CDR3: CASSPSVTVNTEAFF. The CDR3 nucleotides read TGTGCCAGCAGTCCATCCGTGACAGTAAACACTGAAGCTTTCTTT.

The table lists this clone with a few counts. CDR3 amino acids: CASSGQGLVNEKLFF. The CDR3 region has the DNA TGTGCCAGCAGCGGACAGGGCTTAGTTAATGAAAAACTGTTTTTT. J is TRBJ1-4 and V is TRBV5-8; 8 bases match TRBD1. The CDR3 covers 15 residues. With V trimmed by 4 bases and J by 4 bases, 6 bases remained unmatched. Germline lookup yields CDR1 SGHTS and CDR2 YDEGEE. Full variable domain (rest looked up from reference TRBV5-8 and TRBJ1-4): EAGVTQSPTHLIKTRGQQATLRCSPISGHTSVYWYQQALGLGLQFLLWYDEGEERNRGNFPPRFSGRQFPNYSSELNVNALELEDSALYLCASSGQGLVNEKLFFGSGTQLSVL.

The gene calls are TRBV10-3 and TRBJ2-7; no clear D gene. V was trimmed by 6 bases and J by 0 bases, leaving 9 bases between them. The CDR3 length is 13 residues. The germline CDR1 and CDR2 sequences are ENHRY and SYGVKD. This chain's CDR3 is CAISHSSSYEQYF. CDR3 DNA sequence: TGTGCCATCAGCCACAGTTCCTCCTACGAGCAGTACTTC.

The CDR3 here is CASSLISSGANVLTF. Here the CDR3 DNA reads TGTGCCAGCAGCTTGATCTCCTCTGGGGCCAACGTCCTGACTTTC. V usage is TRBV5-6 and J usage is TRBJ2-6; D gene unclear. Germline CDR1 is SGHDT and CDR2 is YYEEEE. Trimming took 1 base from V and 0 from J, leaving 5 bases between them. The length of the CDR3 is 15 residues. Based on the CDR3 plus reference TRBV5-6 and TRBJ2-6, the full variable domain is DAGVTQSPTHLIKTRGQQVTLRCSPKSGHDTVSWYQQALGQGPQFIFQYYEEEERQRGNFPDRFSGHQFPNYSSELNVNALLLGDSALYLCASSLISSGANVLTFGAGSRLTVL.

The chain joins TRBV19 to TRBJ1-5; 7 positions agree with TRBD1. This CDR3 has 16 amino acids. Germline lookup yields CDR1 LNHDA and CDR2 SQIVND (reference sequence). V lost 3 bases and J lost 6; bases outside the gene matches: 11. The CDR3 sequence: CASSMGDRKQRQPQHF. CDR3 bases: TGTGCCAGTAGTATGGGGGACAGAAAACAACGTCAGCCCCAGCATTTT.

The J gene is TRBJ2-7, the V gene TRBV5-4; 9 bases fit TRBD1. The CDR3 is made up of 14 amino acids. V trimming: 4 bases; J trimming: 4 bases; junction bases outside the gene matches: 6. The germline V gene encodes CDR1 SGHNT and CDR2 YYREEE (reference sequence). The CDR3 protein is CASSLGTGRYEQYF. The CDR3 DNA follows: TGTGCCAGCAGCCTAGGGACAGGGCGATACGAGCAGTACTTC.

This chain links TRBV5-8 with TRBJ1-4; D unresolved. The germline V gene encodes CDR1 SGHTS and CDR2 YDEGEE. V lost 0 bases, J lost 7 bases, and 13 bases lay in between. The CDR3 has 15 amino acids. CDR3 region: CASSLDVEPSEKLFF. Written as DNA, the CDR3 is TGTGCCAGCAGCTTGGACGTCGAACCGAGTGAAAAACTGTTTTTT.

The rearrangement joins TRBV7-7 to TRBJ2-2; 9 bases are a match to TRBD2. Germline CDR1 is SSHAT and CDR2 is FNYEAQ (reference sequence). The CDR3 contains 16 residues. Trimming removed 5 bases from V and 5 bases from J; junction bases left unmatched: 9. This chain's CDR3 is CASSPPGAGGTGELFF. CDR3 DNA sequence: TGTGCCAGCAGCCCTCCGGGAGCGGGGGGAACCGGGGAGCTGTTTTTT.

This chain links TRBV11-2 with TRBJ2-1, with D perhaps TRBD2 (5 bases). V dropped 5 bases and J dropped 3 bases, with 23 bases sitting between them. CDR3 size: 18 residues. Germline V CDR1 and CDR2: SGHAT, FQNNGV. This chain's CDR3 is CASSLGGRHQTIYNEQFF. Written as DNA, the CDR3 is TGTGCCAGCAGCCTCGGAGGCAGACACCAAACCATCTACAATGAGCAGTTCTTC.

V and J are TRBV7-2 and TRBJ2-3, with TRBD2 as a possible D gene (5 bases). Trimming removed 8 bases from V and 3 bases from J, with 21 bases in between. Germline CDR1 SGHTA, CDR2 FQGNSA. The CDR3 contains 16 residues. The CDR3 region is CASSGNVGLPTDTQYF. DNA of the CDR3: TGTGCCAGCTCCGGGAACGTCGGGCTACCTACAGATACGCAGTATTTT.

The DNA for the CDR3 is TGTGCCAGCAGTGAACCGAGACAGGGGGCCCTATCCAATCAGCCCCAGCATTTT. Amino acids: CASSEPRQGALSNQPQHF. The chain carries TRBV6-1 and TRBJ1-5; 10 bases align to TRBD1. The germline V gene has CDR1 MNHNS and CDR2 SASEGT. This CDR3 contains 18 residues. J gave up 3 bases and V 2 bases, and 10 bases lay outside the gene matches.